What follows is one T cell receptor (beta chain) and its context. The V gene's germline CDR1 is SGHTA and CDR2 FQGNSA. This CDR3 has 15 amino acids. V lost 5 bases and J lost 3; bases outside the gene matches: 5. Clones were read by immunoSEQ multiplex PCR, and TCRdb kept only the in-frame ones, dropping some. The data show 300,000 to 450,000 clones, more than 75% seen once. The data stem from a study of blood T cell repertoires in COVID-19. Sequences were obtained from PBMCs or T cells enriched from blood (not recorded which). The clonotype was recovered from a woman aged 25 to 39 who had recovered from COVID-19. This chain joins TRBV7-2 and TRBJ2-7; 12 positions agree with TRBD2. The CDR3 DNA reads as TGTGCCAGCAGCCGTCTAGCGGGGGGGGTCTACGAGCAGTACTTC. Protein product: CASSRLAGGVYEQYF. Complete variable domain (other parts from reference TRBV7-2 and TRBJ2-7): GAGVSQSPSNKVTEKGKDVELRCDPISGHTALYWYRQSLGQGLEFLIYFQGNSAPDKSGLPSDRFSAERTGGSVSTLTIQRTQQEDSAVYLCASSRLAGGVYEQYFGPGTRLTVT.